These 28 T cell receptor beta chains came from one sample sequenced in a study of identifying expanded T cells in peripheral blood. Some clones are missing from TCRdb's copy, which holds only in-frame ones; the method was immunoSEQ multiplex PCR. The sample has around 100,000 clones, 70% to 90% seen once. Sequenced sample: blood. Every receptor here comes from a person aged 18 to 75 in good health.

V gene TRBV29-1 combines with J gene TRBJ2-6; 9 nucleotides match TRBD1. Germline assignment: CDR1 SQVTM and CDR2 ANQGSEA. CDR3 length equals 16 residues. The V and J ends lost 7 bases and 0 bases, in that order; junction bases with no gene match: 7. The DNA of the CDR3 is TGCAGCGATGGACAGGGGAAAATCTCTGGGGCCAACGTCCTGACTTTC. Its protein is CSDGQGKISGANVLTF.

The chain combines TRBV5-1 with TRBJ2-5; D possibly corresponds to TRBD1 (6 bases). The germline V gene encodes CDR1 SGHRS and CDR2 YFSETQ. Trimming shortened V by 5 bases and J by 4 bases, and 15 bases separated the two germline ends. This CDR3 comprises 14 residues. CDR3 protein: CASSQGSNVETQYF. The CDR3, as DNA: TGCGCCAGCAGTCAGGGGTCCAACGTAGAGACCCAGTACTTC. The whole variable domain, filled in from reference TRBV5-1 and TRBJ2-5, reads KAGVTQTPRYLIKTRGQQVTLSCSPISGHRSVSWYQQTPGQGLQFLFEYFSETQRNKGNFPGRFSGRQFSNSRSEMNVSTLELGDSALYLCASSQGSNVETQYFGPGTRLLVL.

The CDR3, as DNA: TGTGCCAGCAGTCCGGGACAAGGGGTACGTCAGCCCCAGCATTTT. This translates into CASSPGQGVRQPQHF. The rearrangement uses TRBV28 and TRBJ1-5; D might be TRBD1 (6 bases). V gave up 5 bases and J gave up 6 bases, with 17 bases separating them. Germline V lookup: CDR1 MDHEN, CDR2 SYDVKM. This CDR3 has 15 amino acids.

This chain connects TRBV19 to TRBJ1-4, with D perhaps matching TRBD1 (6 bases). This CDR3 is built from 13 residues. Germline loops: CDR1 LNHDA, CDR2 SQIVND (reference sequence). V was trimmed by 10 bases and J by 7 bases, leaving 16 bases between them. The CDR3: CATREQGSEKLFF. The CDR3 coding sequence is TGTGCCACAAGGGAACAGGGAAGTGAAAAACTGTTTTTT. The variable domain in full, completed from reference TRBV19 and TRBJ1-4, reads DGGITQSPKYLFRKEGQNVTLSCEQNLNHDAMYWYRQDPGQGLRLIYYSQIVNDFQKGDIAEGYSVSREKKESFPLTVTSAQKNPTAFYLCATREQGSEKLFFGSGTQLSVL.

The CDR3 region has the DNA TGTGCCAGCAGCCCAGGGTGGGGGACGTACAATGAGCAGTTCTTC. This gives the protein CASSPGWGTYNEQFF. This chain connects TRBV7-9 to TRBJ2-1; D may correspond to TRBD1 or TRBD2 (5 bases each). The CDR3 consists of 15 residues. Per the germline V gene, CDR1 is SEHNR and CDR2 is FQNEAQ (reference sequence). V lost 5 bases and J 4 bases, leaving 15 bases between the germline ends. The full variable domain, with the rest looked up from reference TRBV7-9 and TRBJ2-1, is DTGVSQNPRHKITKRGQNVTFRCDPISEHNRLYWYRQTLGQGPEFLTYFQNEAQLEKSRLLSDRFSAERPKGSFSTLEIQRTEQGDSAMYLCASSPGWGTYNEQFFGPGTRLTVL.

This rearrangement joins TRBV27 to TRBJ2-3; D not certain. The CDR3 totals 11 residues. V lost 8 bases to trimming and J lost 3 bases, with 6 bases between them. Germline V gives CDR1 MNHEY, CDR2 SMNVEV (reference sequence). Here the CDR3 DNA reads TGTGCCAGCGGCACAACAGATACGCAGTATTTT. Translation gives CASGTTDTQYF.

J is TRBJ2-7 and V is TRBV9, with D unclear. The CDR3 spans 17 residues. V was clipped by 0 bases and J by 2 bases, with 18 bases between them. Germline V gives CDR1 SGDLS, CDR2 YYNGEE. The CDR3 DNA follows: TGTGCCAGCAGCGTAGGAGGCAGTACCGCTCTAGCCTACGAGCAGTACTTC. It specifies CASSVGGSTALAYEQYF.

The rearrangement joins TRBV4-2 to TRBJ2-7; 13 bases line up with TRBD2. This CDR3 region has 14 residues. Germline V gene data show CDR1 as LGHNA and CDR2 as YNFKEQ. Trimming removed 4 bases from V and 6 bases from J; junction bases left unmatched: 3. The CDR3 loop is CASSPGTSGTEQYF. The CDR3 coding sequence is TGTGCCAGCAGCCCAGGGACTAGCGGGACCGAGCAGTACTTC.

The gene calls are TRBV5-1 and TRBJ2-5; 7 bases are a match to TRBD1. The trim removed 0 bases at V and 2 bases at J, leaving 13 bases unmatched. Germline assignment: CDR1 SGHRS and CDR2 YFSETQ. The CDR3 runs 18 residues. This CDR3 reads CASSLGQGSRKLQETQYF. In nucleotides, the CDR3 is TGCGCCAGCAGCTTGGGACAGGGTTCGAGAAAACTGCAAGAGACCCAGTACTTC.

This clone was seen ten or more times. The chain couples TRBV5-5 to TRBJ1-2, with D hard to call. The CDR3 has 15 residues. Germline V lookup: CDR1 SGHKS, CDR2 YYEKEE (reference sequence). With 0 bases removed from V and 1 base from J, the gap between germline ends came to 10 bases. CDR3 sequence: CASSLVITDNYGYTF. The CDR3 nucleotides are TGTGCCAGCAGCTTGGTAATTACCGATAACTATGGCTACACCTTC.

The chain carries TRBV20-1 and TRBJ2-1, with no clear D. In germline, CDR1 is DFQATT, CDR2 SNEGSKA (reference sequence). V dropped 3 bases and J dropped 12 bases, with 9 bases sitting between them. This CDR3 has 10 amino acids. The CDR3 protein is CSASGGRQFF. DNA for the CDR3: TGCAGTGCTAGCGGCGGCCGGCAGTTCTTC.

This clone was recorded a few times. This chain links TRBV28 with TRBJ1-2, with TRBD1 identical over 9 bases. The trim removed 6 bases at V and 6 bases at J, leaving 8 bases unmatched. This CDR3 comprises 14 residues. Germline V gene sequence: CDR1 MDHEN, CDR2 SYDVKM. The CDR3, as DNA: TGTGCCAGCAGCCCAAACAGGGGGCAAAATGGCTACACCTTC. The encoded protein is CASSPNRGQNGYTF.

The rearrangement joins TRBV12-5 to TRBJ2-7, with 10 bases identical to TRBD2. V lost 6 bases and J lost 6; bases outside the gene matches: 5. The germline CDR1 and CDR2 sequences are LGHNT and FRNRAP. This CDR3 has 13 residues. The CDR3 spells CASGSSGRGEQYF. CDR3 DNA sequence: TGTGCTAGTGGGTCTAGCGGGAGAGGCGAGCAGTACTTC. The whole variable domain, remainder taken from reference TRBV12-5 and TRBJ2-7, is DARVTQTPRHKVTEMGQEVTMRCQPILGHNTVFWYRQTMMQGLELLAYFRNRAPLDDSGMPKDRFSAEMPDATLATLKIQPSEPRDSAVYFCASGSSGRGEQYFGPGTRLTVT.

The chain employs TRBV4-3 and TRBJ2-2; TRBD2 aligns across 9 bases. CDR1 is LGHNA, CDR2 YSLEER, per germline. The CDR3 sequence is 16 residues long. The junction had 6 bases not matched to a gene; V was cut back by 0 bases and J by 7 bases. This CDR3 reads CASSQEASGGLGELFF. The DNA for the CDR3 is TGCGCCAGCAGCCAAGAGGCCAGCGGGGGGCTCGGGGAGCTGTTTTTT.

The chain recombines TRBV7-2 with TRBJ1-5; no firm D call. CDR1 is SGHTA, CDR2 FQGNSA, per germline. The CDR3 is 15 residues long. Trimming shortened V by 1 base and J by 7 bases, and 14 bases separated the two germline ends. The CDR3, as DNA: TGTGCCAGCAGCTTAGGGCAATTAGGAGGACAGCCCCAGCATTTT. It is translated as CASSLGQLGGQPQHF.

The chain recombines TRBV28 with TRBJ2-7, with D perhaps matching TRBD1 (6 bases). The ends were cut back, 3 bases at V and 4 bases at J, with 13 bases in the middle. The germline CDR1 and CDR2 sequences are MDHEN and SYDVKM. The CDR3 is 14 residues long. The CDR3 spells CASSFRARGYEQYF. CDR3 nucleotides: TGTGCCAGCAGTTTTCGTGCCAGGGGATACGAGCAGTACTTC.

The table lists this clone with a count of one. The J gene is TRBJ2-2, the V gene TRBV28; D might be TRBD2 (5 bases). Germline CDR1 and CDR2: MDHEN and SYDVKM. Trimming pared 10 bases from V and 1 base from J, leaving 7 bases between. The CDR3 sequence is 12 residues long. CDR3 region: CATAGNTGELFF. The CDR3 nucleotides are TGTGCCACCGCGGGGAACACCGGGGAGCTGTTTTTT.

V and J are TRBV14 and TRBJ2-1, with 11 positions matching TRBD2. CDR1 and CDR2 from the germline V gene are SGHDN and FVKESK. With V trimmed by 0 bases and J by 7 bases, 8 bases remained unmatched. The CDR3 covers 17 residues. The CDR3 is CASSQDIGLAGGNEQFF. The CDR3 nucleotides read TGTGCCAGCAGCCAAGATATTGGGCTAGCGGGGGGAAATGAGCAGTTCTTC.

About this clone itself: This sample includes further DNA sequences coding for the same CDR3. The V and J genes are TRBV18 and TRBJ2-7; 8 bases fit TRBD1. CDR1 is KGHSH and CDR2 is LQKENI in the germline V gene. Germline trimming cut 1 base from V and 6 bases from J; bases unmatched to any gene: 5. The CDR3 loop spans 14 amino acids. The CDR3 DNA reads as TGTGCCAGCTCACCACGGGGACAGGAGGGCGAGCAGTACTTC. Translating it yields CASSPRGQEGEQYF.

The chain employs TRBV7-6 and TRBJ1-3, with TRBD1 matching over 7 bases. Germline loops: CDR1 SGHVS, CDR2 FNYEAQ. The length of the CDR3 is 16 residues. J was trimmed by 0 bases and V by 5 bases; bases with no gene match: 7. The DNA of the CDR3 is TGTGCCAGCAGCGTGGACAGGCCCCTCTCTGGAAACACCATATATTTT. This sequence encodes CASSVDRPLSGNTIYF.

The CDR3 DNA is TGTGCCTGGGGGGGACTAGCGAACACCGGGGAGCTGTTTTTT. Translated: CAWGGLANTGELFF. The chain links TRBV30 to TRBJ2-2, with 8 bases identical to TRBD2. The germline CDR1 and CDR2 sequences are GTSNPN and SVGIG (reference sequence). This CDR3 is built from 14 residues. Germline trimming cut 5 bases from V and 0 bases from J; bases unmatched to any gene: 2.

The gene calls are TRBV28 and TRBJ1-5; D gene unclear. Per the germline V gene, CDR1 is MDHEN and CDR2 is SYDVKM. The length of the CDR3 is 17 residues. V gave up 6 bases and J gave up 0 bases, with 18 bases separating them. DNA of the CDR3: TGTGCCAGCAGACTCGAGGCTGGGCCTTATAGCAATCAGCCCCAGCATTTT. Protein product: CASRLEAGPYSNQPQHF.

This sequence joins TRBV4-2 and TRBJ2-2; weak D call: TRBD1 (5 bases). Trimming cost V 0 bases and J 4 bases, with 15 bases left between them. The CDR3 extends over 17 amino acids. Per the germline V gene, CDR1 is LGHNA and CDR2 is YNFKEQ. CDR3 loop: CASSQEGRGYGTGELFF. CDR3 DNA: TGTGCCAGCAGCCAAGAGGGAAGGGGATATGGCACCGGGGAGCTGTTTTTT.

V is TRBV28 and J is TRBJ1-1; TRBD1 matches 9 bases. Germline CDR1 reads MDHEN; CDR2 reads SYDVKM. Unmatched junction bases numbered 2, after V lost 1 base and J lost 5 bases. This CDR3 comprises 14 residues. The CDR3 nucleotides read TGTGCCAGCAGTTTATTGGGACAGGGAACTGAAGCTTTCTTT. Encoded protein: CASSLLGQGTEAFF.

J is TRBJ2-7 and V is TRBV15; the match to TRBD1 covers 7 bases. Unmatched junction bases numbered 4, after V lost 0 bases and J lost 5 bases. Looked up from germline, CDR1 is LNHNV and CDR2 is YYDKDF (reference sequence). CDR3 length: 14 amino acids. This CDR3 is CATSRDYRGHEQYF. DNA for the CDR3: TGTGCCACCAGCAGAGATTACAGGGGACACGAGCAGTACTTC.

The V call is TRBV15, the J call TRBJ2-5; 12 bases fit TRBD2. Germline CDR1 LNHNV, CDR2 YYDKDF (reference sequence). Losses at the gene ends were 3 bases for V and 5 bases for J; bases not matched to a gene: 13. There are 18 residues in the CDR3. CDR3 residues: CATSRGGSSGRAWETQYF. The CDR3 coding sequence is TGTGCCACCAGCAGGGGCGGGTCTAGCGGGAGGGCTTGGGAGACCCAGTACTTC.

This chain joins TRBV6-5 and TRBJ2-7; 8 positions agree with TRBD2. This CDR3 has 14 residues. In germline, CDR1 is MNHEY, CDR2 SVGAGI. Trimming cost V 6 bases and J 5 bases; bases outside gene matches: 9. This CDR3 reads CASSLSGRGHEQYF. The CDR3 coding sequence is TGTGCCAGCAGCCTCAGCGGGAGAGGTCACGAGCAGTACTTC.

This rearrangement joins TRBV5-4 to TRBJ2-7, with D possibly matching TRBD2 (6 bases). Germline assignment: CDR1 SGHNT and CDR2 YYREEE (reference sequence). Trimming left V 5 bases short and J 3 bases short, with 18 bases between. The CDR3 has 15 residues. The chain's CDR3 is CASSQEGTPDYEQYF. The CDR3 nucleotides are TGTGCCAGCAGTCAGGAGGGTACACCTGACTACGAGCAGTACTTC.